The source of this T cell receptor beta chain is a study of glioma-infiltrating T cells. Study findings and constraints: Above-expected tissue-blood divergence occurred in all gliomas, most in low-grade ones. Very few CDR3 sequences were shared between tissue and blood.

In its sample, this clonotype was seen a few times. Its antigen is not identified. The iRepertoire nested amplicon-rescue multiplex PCR amplified TCR alpha and beta CDR3s from RNA. One-step reverse transcription and amplification started from around 100-400 ng of tissue mRNA or PBMC total RNA. TCRdb reprocessed the multiplex PCR reads via MiXCR and lists one record per CDR3 protein. The table has under 150,000 distinct CDR3 sequences, about 22% seen once. Unmatched junction bases numbered 5, after V lost 3 bases and J lost 3 bases. This CDR3 has 17 amino acids. Looked up from germline, CDR1 is MGHRA and CDR2 is YSYEKL.

What was sequenced was glioma tissue, nonneoplastic brain tissue, or PBMCs (not recorded which). This sequence originates from a human donor with low-grade glioma or glioblastoma, undergoing nonglioma brain surgery, or in good health (not recorded which). This rearrangement joins TRBV4-1 to TRBJ2-1; TRBD2 matches at 13 bases. The CDR3 DNA is TGCGCCAGCAGCCAGAAAGGGACTAGCGGGGACTACAATGAGCAGTTCTTC. It specifies CASSQKGTSGDYNEQFF.